These T cell receptor beta chains were read from a single sample in a study of T cells in Graves' hyperthyroidism and ophthalmopathy. TCRdb reprocessed the multiplex PCR reads via MiXCR and lists one record per CDR3 protein. The sample records about 400,000 distinct CDR3 sequences, roughly 15% being singletons. Sample: blood. These receptors all stem from a woman aged 55-75 years with Graves' ophthalmopathy. The CDR3 runs from the conserved cysteine through the conserved F or W. D genes are given only for firm matches. Rows may omit the clone size; those that give it use once, few, many or a size class.

d_gene: .; abundance: many; j_gene: TRBJ2-5; v_gene: TRBV12-3/TRBV12-4; CDR3aa: CASDGGETQYF; CDR3nt: TGTGCCAGCGATGGTGGAGAGACCCAGTACTTC
d_gene: .; abundance: many; j_gene: TRBJ2-1; v_gene: TRBV24-1; CDR3aa: CATSDTGATYNEQFF; CDR3nt: TGTGCCACCAGTGATACGGGAGCCACCTACAATGAGCAGTTCTTC
d_gene: TRBD2; abundance: many; j_gene: TRBJ2-1; v_gene: TRBV29-1; CDR3aa: CSATTGGTSKVEQFF; CDR3nt: TGCAGCGCCACGACGGGGGGGACTAGCAAGGTTGAGCAGTTCTTC
d_gene: .; abundance: many; j_gene: TRBJ1-2; v_gene: TRBV28; CDR3aa: CASSTSRGPGNGYTF; CDR3nt: TGTGCCAGCAGCACCTCCCGGGGGCCGGGGAATGGCTACACCTTC
d_gene: .; abundance: .; j_gene: TRBJ2-3; v_gene: TRBV20-1; CDR3aa: CSASPYRQGSTDTQYF; CDR3nt: TGCAGTGCTAGTCCTTACCGGCAGGGTAGCACAGATACGCAGTATTTT
d_gene: TRBD2; abundance: few; j_gene: TRBJ2-7; v_gene: TRBV5-4; CDR3aa: CASSKRLAGVGYEQYF; CDR3nt: TGTGCCAGCAGCAAACGACTAGCGGGAGTGGGCTACGAGCAGTACTTC
d_gene: .; abundance: .; j_gene: TRBJ1-1; v_gene: TRBV15; CDR3aa: CATSRGAVRNTEAFF; CDR3nt: TGTGCCACCAGCAGAGGGGCAGTCCGTAACACTGAAGCTTTCTTT
d_gene: TRBD1; abundance: many; j_gene: TRBJ1-1; v_gene: TRBV30; CDR3aa: CAWSAGGDTEAFF; CDR3nt: TGTGCCTGGAGTGCAGGGGGGGACACTGAAGCTTTCTTT
d_gene: TRBD2; abundance: many; j_gene: TRBJ2-3; v_gene: TRBV15; CDR3aa: CATSRDIAGVADTQYF; CDR3nt: TGTGCCACCAGCAGAGATATTGCGGGAGTTGCAGATACGCAGTATTTT
d_gene: TRBD1; abundance: many; j_gene: TRBJ2-1; v_gene: TRBV27; CDR3aa: CASSLRRTGYEQFF; CDR3nt: TGTGCCAGCAGTTTAAGGCGGACAGGGTATGAGCAGTTCTTC
d_gene: TRBD2; abundance: few; j_gene: TRBJ2-7; v_gene: TRBV4-2; CDR3aa: CASSPTSGRPPYEQYF; CDR3nt: TGTGCCAGCAGCCCGACTAGCGGGAGGCCACCCTACGAGCAGTACTTC
d_gene: .; abundance: many; j_gene: TRBJ2-5; v_gene: TRBV12-3/TRBV12-4; CDR3aa: CASSFGGIGYF; CDR3nt: TGTGCCAGCAGTTTTGGGGGGATCGGGTACTTC
d_gene: TRBD2; abundance: few; j_gene: TRBJ2-1; v_gene: TRBV5-1; CDR3aa: CASSLGSSGSYNEQFF; CDR3nt: TGCGCCAGCAGCTTGGGGTCTAGCGGCTCCTACAATGAGCAGTTCTTC
d_gene: .; abundance: few; j_gene: TRBJ1-1; v_gene: TRBV7-9; CDR3aa: CASSLGSLPGTEAFF; CDR3nt: TGTGCCAGCAGCCTAGGGTCACTCCCAGGCACTGAAGCTTTCTTT
d_gene: TRBD1; abundance: many; j_gene: TRBJ2-5; v_gene: TRBV7-9; CDR3aa: CASSSTGAGRQETQYF; CDR3nt: TGTGCCAGCAGCTCTACAGGGGCCGGAAGGCAAGAGACCCAGTACTTC
d_gene: TRBD2; abundance: .; j_gene: TRBJ2-1; v_gene: TRBV5-4; CDR3aa: CASSLGSGRYGNEQFF; CDR3nt: TGTGCCAGCAGCTTGGGTAGCGGGAGGTACGGCAATGAGCAGTTCTTC
d_gene: .; abundance: few; j_gene: TRBJ2-1; v_gene: TRBV28; CDR3aa: CASSLFRASYNEQFF; CDR3nt: TGTGCCAGCAGTTTGTTCAGGGCTAGCTACAATGAGCAGTTCTTC
d_gene: .; abundance: few; j_gene: TRBJ1-3; v_gene: TRBV6-1; CDR3aa: CASSVVGSGNTIYF; CDR3nt: TGTGCCAGCAGTGTCGTAGGCTCTGGAAACACCATATATTTT
d_gene: TRBD2; abundance: .; j_gene: TRBJ2-2; v_gene: TRBV5-4; CDR3aa: CVSSLGLAENTGELFF; CDR3nt: TGTGTCAGCAGCCTGGGACTAGCGGAGAACACCGGGGAGCTGTTTTTT
d_gene: .; abundance: .; j_gene: TRBJ2-3; v_gene: TRBV29-1; CDR3aa: CSVHRASTDTQYF; CDR3nt: TGCAGCGTTCACAGGGCTAGCACAGATACGCAGTATTTT
d_gene: TRBD1; abundance: many; j_gene: TRBJ2-3; v_gene: TRBV20-1; CDR3aa: CSASGQGERSRAGDTQYF; CDR3nt: TGCAGTGCTAGTGGACAGGGGGAGCGGAGTCGCGCGGGAGATACGCAGTATTTT
d_gene: .; abundance: many; j_gene: TRBJ2-1; v_gene: TRBV6-2/TRBV6-3; CDR3aa: CASRNTETDNEQFF; CDR3nt: TGTGCCAGCAGAAATACAGAGACCGACAATGAGCAGTTCTTC
d_gene: TRBD2; abundance: many; j_gene: TRBJ2-7; v_gene: TRBV5-1; CDR3aa: CASQLAGATYEQYF; CDR3nt: TGCGCCAGCCAACTAGCGGGAGCTACCTACGAGCAGTACTTC
d_gene: TRBD2; abundance: .; j_gene: TRBJ2-1; v_gene: TRBV27; CDR3aa: CASSTGTMYNEQFF; CDR3nt: TGTGCCAGCAGTACCGGGACTATGTACAATGAGCAGTTCTTC
d_gene: TRBD2; abundance: .; j_gene: TRBJ2-6; v_gene: TRBV29-1; CDR3aa: CSVVVGGSGANVLTF; CDR3nt: TGCAGCGTTGTAGTCGGGGGGTCTGGGGCCAACGTCCTGACTTTC
d_gene: .; abundance: once; j_gene: TRBJ2-2; v_gene: TRBV2; CDR3aa: CASKSWTIPRGDGELFF; CDR3nt: TGTGCCAGCAAATCATGGACTATTCCGCGGGGCGACGGGGAGCTGTTTTTT
d_gene: .; abundance: many; j_gene: TRBJ2-5; v_gene: TRBV4-2; CDR3aa: CASSQDKRIGETQYF; CDR3nt: TGTGCCAGCAGCCAAGATAAGAGGATTGGGGAGACCCAGTACTTC
d_gene: .; abundance: .; j_gene: TRBJ2-7; v_gene: TRBV7-4; CDR3aa: CASSLGGTVIYEQYF; CDR3nt: TGTGCCAGCAGCTTGGGCGGGACAGTGATCTACGAGCAGTACTTC
d_gene: TRBD1; abundance: few; j_gene: TRBJ1-2; v_gene: TRBV29-1; CDR3aa: CSVAPTTGGDYGYTF; CDR3nt: TGCAGCGTTGCCCCCACGACAGGGGGGGACTATGGCTACACCTTC
d_gene: .; abundance: many; j_gene: TRBJ2-7; v_gene: TRBV2; CDR3aa: CASSGDPRAEQYF; CDR3nt: TGTGCCAGCAGTGGCGATCCCCGGGCGGAGCAGTACTTC
d_gene: TRBD2; abundance: many; j_gene: TRBJ2-7; v_gene: TRBV28; CDR3aa: CASSQTSGRAEQYF; CDR3nt: TGTGCCAGCAGTCAAACTAGCGGGAGAGCAGAGCAGTACTTC
d_gene: .; abundance: many; j_gene: TRBJ2-1; v_gene: TRBV2; CDR3aa: CARRDNREDEQFF; CDR3nt: TGTGCCAGAAGGGACAATAGGGAGGATGAGCAGTTCTTC